Below are 26 T cell receptor beta chains sequenced from a single sample in a study of identical twins. Each CDR3 protein gets one entry after TCRdb re-called the 5' RACE reads with MiXCR. The sample holds 1.5 million to 2 million distinct CDR3 sequences, about 30% seen once. What was sequenced was cord blood. The receptors shown here come from a newborn girl in good health.

This clonotype was seen a handful of times. The chain joins TRBV11-2 to TRBJ2-5; a possible D gene is TRBD2 (6 bases). The V end was cut by 5 bases, the J end by 2 bases, with 15 bases between. The CDR3 length is 15 residues. Germline values: CDR1 SGHAT, CDR2 FQNNGV. In nucleotides, the CDR3 is TGTGCCAGCAGCCTACATCCGGGGGAACAAGAGACCCAGTACTTC. Translating it yields CASSLHPGEQETQYF.

The J gene is TRBJ1-5, the V gene TRBV27; no reliable D call. This CDR3 has 15 residues. Germline V gene sequence: CDR1 MNHEY, CDR2 SMNVEV (reference sequence). V was trimmed by 2 bases and J by 7 bases, leaving 15 bases between them. The DNA for the CDR3 is TGTGCCAGCAGTTTAGGGGTAGGGTCATACCAGCCCCAGCATTTT. Its translation is CASSLGVGSYQPQHF.

This clonotype was counted a few times. This chain joins TRBV18 and TRBJ2-7, with 10 bases identical to TRBD2. Germline CDR1 is KGHSH and CDR2 is LQKENI. The CDR3 is made up of 16 amino acids. The junction had 3 bases not matched to a gene; V was cut back by 0 bases and J by 1 base. The DNA for the CDR3 is TGTGCCAGCTCACCACCCCTAGCGGGAGTATCCTACGAGCAGTACTTC. Its protein product is CASSPPLAGVSYEQYF.

The V call is TRBV20-1, the J call TRBJ1-2; possible D gene TRBD1, 6 bases. Germline CDR1 reads DFQATT; CDR2 reads SNEGSKA (reference sequence). The CDR3 is made up of 15 amino acids. Trimming cost V 0 bases and J 0 bases, with 11 bases left between them. CDR3 residues: CSARDRGAANYGYTF. The CDR3 DNA reads as TGCAGTGCTAGAGATCGGGGGGCTGCTAACTATGGCTACACCTTC.

This rearrangement joins TRBV7-9 to TRBJ2-3; no clear D gene. Trimming left V 3 bases short and J 0 bases short, with 10 bases between. The germline CDR1 and CDR2 sequences are SEHNR and FQNEAQ (reference sequence). The CDR3 has 15 residues. The chain's CDR3 is CASSFVAPSTDTQYF. CDR3 in DNA: TGTGCCAGCAGCTTTGTGGCCCCTAGCACAGATACGCAGTATTTT.

The V gene is TRBV20-1, the J gene TRBJ2-3, with D perhaps matching TRBD1 or TRBD2 (5 bases each). V lost 5 bases to trimming and J lost 2 bases, with 17 bases between them. The CDR3 covers 15 residues. CDR1 and CDR2 from the germline V gene are DFQATT and SNEGSKA (reference sequence). CDR3 in amino acids: CSAPSGRVHTDTQYF. CDR3 nucleotide sequence: TGCAGTGCTCCTTCGGGGCGAGTACACACAGATACGCAGTATTTT.

The DNA for the CDR3 is TGTGCCATCAGTGACCCGGACCCAACCCAAGAGACCCAGTTCTTC. Protein: CAISDPDPTQETQFF. The chain joins TRBV10-3 to TRBJ2-5; no firm D call. The J call may be mistaken, given a closer DNA end match to TRBJ2-1. CDR3 length: 15 residues. Germline loops: CDR1 ENHRY, CDR2 SYGVKD.

This clonotype was recorded a few times. This sequence joins TRBV6-5 and TRBJ2-2; no definite D call. CDR3 size: 13 residues. Germline V CDR1 and CDR2: MNHEY, SVGAGI. Between the trimmed V and J ends, which lost 2 bases and 3 bases, there was a span of 4 bases. CDR3 sequence: CASSYGHTGELFF. CDR3 nucleotide sequence: TGTGCCAGCAGTTACGGACACACCGGGGAGCTGTTTTTT.

The chain links TRBV7-9 to TRBJ1-1; 7 bases line up with TRBD1. The CDR3 totals 14 residues. V lost 4 bases and J lost 4; bases outside the gene matches: 6. Germline CDR1 is SEHNR and CDR2 is FQNEAQ (reference sequence). The CDR3 protein is CASSSLTGVTEAFF. DNA of the CDR3: TGTGCCAGCAGCTCCCTTACAGGGGTCACTGAAGCTTTCTTT. Full variable domain (missing parts from reference TRBV7-9 and TRBJ1-1): DTGVSQNPRHKITKRGQNVTFRCDPISEHNRLYWYRQTLGQGPEFLTYFQNEAQLEKSRLLSDRFSAERPKGSFSTLEIQRTEQGDSAMYLCASSSLTGVTEAFFGQGTRLTVV.

This clonotype was seen a handful of times. V gene TRBV6-2 or TRBV6-3 combines with J gene TRBJ1-5; 9 bases map to TRBD1. CDR1 and CDR2 from the germline V gene are MNHEY and SVGEGT. Losses at the gene ends were 6 bases for V and 3 bases for J; bases not matched to a gene: 3. CDR3 size: 14 residues. The CDR3 region is CASRGQGFNQPQHF. The CDR3 DNA follows: TGTGCCAGCAGGGGACAGGGATTCAATCAGCCCCAGCATTTT.

This chain connects TRBV6-1 to TRBJ1-2; a weak D match, TRBD1 (5 bases). The germline V gene has CDR1 MNHNS and CDR2 SASEGT. Trimming pared 6 bases from V and 3 bases from J, leaving 14 bases between. The CDR3 is made up of 14 amino acids. CDR3 residues: CASSPNGDDYGYTF. CDR3 sequence (DNA): TGTGCCAGCAGCCCCAACGGGGACGACTATGGCTACACCTTC.

This clonotype was picked up many times. The chain carries TRBV11-2 and TRBJ2-5; 8 nucleotides align to TRBD2. The trim removed 0 bases at V and 2 bases at J, leaving 8 bases unmatched. The CDR3 has 17 amino acids. CDR1 and CDR2 (germline): SGHAT, FQNNGV. The CDR3 DNA reads TGTGCCAGCAGCTTAGACCTACTAGCGGTGAGACAAGAGACCCAGTACTTC. The encoded protein is CASSLDLLAVRQETQYF. The entire variable domain, with the rest obtained from reference TRBV11-2 and TRBJ2-5, is as follows: EAGVAQSPRYKIIEKRQSVAFWCNPISGHATLYWYQQILGQGPKLLIQFQNNGVVDDSQLPKDRFSAERLKGVDSTLKIQPAKLEDSAVYLCASSLDLLAVRQETQYFGPGTRLLVL.

The chain combines TRBV3-1 with TRBJ2-6, with no clear D. V was pared by 2 bases and J by 0 bases, with 14 bases between. The CDR3 is made up of 18 amino acids. Germline CDR1 and CDR2: LGHDT and YNNKEL (reference sequence). The CDR3 DNA is TGTGCCAGCAGCCAAAGTGTGGGTTTTAGCTCTGGGGCCAACGTCCTGACTTTC. Protein product: CASSQSVGFSSGANVLTF.

V usage is TRBV29-1 and J usage is TRBJ2-2; D perhaps matches TRBD1 (6 bases). The V gene's germline CDR1 is SQVTM and CDR2 ANQGSEA. The CDR3 is made up of 14 amino acids. V dropped 4 bases and J dropped 0 bases, with 9 bases sitting between them. The CDR3 spells CSVVEGANTGELFF. As DNA, the CDR3 is TGCAGCGTTGTCGAGGGGGCGAACACCGGGGAGCTGTTTTTT.

The chain employs TRBV28 and TRBJ1-2; 8 nucleotides agree with TRBD1. V was pared by 5 bases and J by 4 bases, with 6 bases of the junction left unmatched. The CDR3 length is 14 residues. Germline values: CDR1 MDHEN, CDR2 SYDVKM. The CDR3 is CASSPPGQVYGYTF. CDR3 bases: TGTGCCAGCAGTCCGCCGGGACAGGTCTATGGCTACACCTTC.

In the case of this clonotype: One junction end disagrees with the germline gene, perhaps due to a read error. This rearrangement joins TRBV25-1 to TRBJ1-5; no reliable D call. Germline V gives CDR1 MGHDK, CDR2 SYGVNS. This CDR3 spans 13 amino acids. This CDR3 is CASSRYSNQLQHF. The DNA of the CDR3 is TGTGCCAGCAGCAGGTATAGCAATCAGCTCCAGCATTTT.

With regard to this clonotype: A read error may be the cause here, since a much bigger clone is one base away. CDR3 nucleotides: TGTGCCACCAGTGATTTGAGCAATCAGCCCCGGCATTTT. Translating gives CATSDLSNQPRHF. The rearrangement links TRBV24-1 to TRBJ1-5, with D hard to call. Germline assignment: CDR1 KGHDR and CDR2 SFDVKD. The CDR3 runs 13 residues.

The gene calls are TRBV7-6 and TRBJ1-6, with a tentative D call TRBD1 (5 bases). Between the trimmed V and J ends, which lost 5 bases and 2 bases, there was a span of 13 bases. CDR3 size: 16 residues. Germline V gives CDR1 SGHVS, CDR2 FNYEAQ. The CDR3 nucleotides are TGTGCCAGCAGCCGAAACAGGTGCCCCTATAATTCACCCCTCCACTTT. It is translated as CASSRNRCPYNSPLHF.

There are a few counts of this clonotype. A read error may produce the germline difference seen at one junction end. The V gene is TRBV4-1, the J gene TRBJ2-5; D is unresolved. Germline CDR1 MGHRA, CDR2 YSYEKL. The CDR3 contains 16 residues. The CDR3 DNA follows: TGCGCCAGCAGCCAAGACTTCAGAGCTATCCAAGAGATCCAGTACTTC. Amino acid sequence: CASSQDFRAIQEIQYF.

This chain links TRBV27 with TRBJ2-5; TRBD1 or TRBD2 may be the D gene (6 bases each). V lost 4 bases and J 5 bases, leaving 14 bases between the germline ends. The CDR3 consists of 14 residues. Looked up from germline, CDR1 is MNHEY and CDR2 is SMNVEV (reference sequence). The CDR3 DNA reads TGTGCCAGCAGTTCGGGGGCTAGGAAGGAGACCCAGTACTTC. It encodes CASSSGARKETQYF.

The chain uses TRBV28 and TRBJ2-4, with TRBD1 as a possible D gene (5 bases). The J call may be in error: the DNA end matches TRBJ2-7 better. The germline V gene has CDR1 MDHEN and CDR2 SYDVKM. The CDR3 has 15 residues. The chain's CDR3 is CASTLGQGDPYEQYF. CDR3 sequence (DNA): TGTGCCAGCACCCTAGGTCAGGGTGATCCCTACGAGCAGTACTTC.

This clonotype was seen only a few times. The chain combines TRBV7-2 with TRBJ2-5; D is unclear. The CDR3 covers 13 residues. V lost 1 base to trimming and J lost 5 bases, with 8 bases between them. Germline lookup yields CDR1 SGHTA and CDR2 FQGNSA. CDR3: CASSLGIMETQYF. CDR3 nucleotide sequence: TGTGCCAGCAGCTTAGGTATCATGGAGACCCAGTACTTC.

This clonotype has a single count. The chain joins TRBV19 to TRBJ1-2; D call uncertain. CDR3 length: 15 amino acids. Trimming took 3 bases from V and 4 from J, leaving 15 bases between them. The germline gives CDR1 LNHDA, CDR2 SQIVND (reference sequence). CDR3 in DNA: TGTGCCAGTAGTATCGCCCGGACGGCAACCTATGGCTACACCTTC. Amino acid sequence: CASSIARTATYGYTF.

J is TRBJ2-4 and V is TRBV4-2; 9 nucleotides line up with TRBD2. TRBJ2-5 matches the DNA end more closely, so the J call is doubtful. In germline, CDR1 is LGHNA, CDR2 YNFKEQ. The CDR3 consists of 17 residues. The chain's CDR3 is CASSQVGRGGTYVTQYF. CDR3 sequence (DNA): TGTGCCAGCAGCCAAGTTGGGCGGGGGGGGACCTATGTGACCCAGTACTTC.

This clonotype showed up just a few times. The V call is TRBV12-3 or TRBV12-4, the J call TRBJ1-2; the D is unclear. Trimming took off 5 bases at V and 2 bases at J, with 15 bases between the two ends. This CDR3 comprises 15 residues. The CDR3 loop is CASSPNLGPNYGYTF. CDR3 bases: TGTGCCAGCAGTCCCAATCTAGGCCCAAACTATGGCTACACCTTC.

This clonotype was detected many times. The chain employs TRBV10-3 and TRBJ2-7; TRBD2 agrees at 7 bases. The CDR3 totals 15 residues. Trimming cost V 8 bases and J 1 base; bases outside gene matches: 11. The V gene's germline CDR1 is ENHRY and CDR2 SYGVKD. CDR3 sequence reads: CAIGAGDISSYEQYF. CDR3 nucleotide sequence: TGTGCCATCGGTGCGGGAGATATATCGTCCTACGAGCAGTACTTC.